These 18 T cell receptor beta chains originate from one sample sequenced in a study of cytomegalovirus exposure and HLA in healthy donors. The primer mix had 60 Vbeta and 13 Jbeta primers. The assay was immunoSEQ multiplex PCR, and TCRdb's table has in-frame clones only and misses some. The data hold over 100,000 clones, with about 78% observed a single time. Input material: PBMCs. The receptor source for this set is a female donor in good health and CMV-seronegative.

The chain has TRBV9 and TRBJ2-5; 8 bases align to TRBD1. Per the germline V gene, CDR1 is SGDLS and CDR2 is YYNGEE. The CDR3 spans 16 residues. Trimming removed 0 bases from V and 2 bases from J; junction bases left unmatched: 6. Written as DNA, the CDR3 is TGTGCCAGCAGCGTAGCTACCGGGACAGGTCAAGAGACCCAGTACTTC. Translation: CASSVATGTGQETQYF.

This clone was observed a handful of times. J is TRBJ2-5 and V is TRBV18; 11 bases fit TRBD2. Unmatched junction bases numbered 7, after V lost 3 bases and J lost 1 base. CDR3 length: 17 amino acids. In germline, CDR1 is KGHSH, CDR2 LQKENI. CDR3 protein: CASSPIPGTSGQETQYF. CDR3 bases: TGTGCCAGCTCACCGATCCCCGGGACTAGCGGCCAAGAGACCCAGTACTTC.

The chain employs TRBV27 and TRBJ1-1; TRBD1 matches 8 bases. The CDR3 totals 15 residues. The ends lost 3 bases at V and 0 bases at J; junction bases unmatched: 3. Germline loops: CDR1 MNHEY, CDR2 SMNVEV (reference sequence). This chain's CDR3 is CASSFDRGVNTEAFF. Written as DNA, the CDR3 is TGTGCCAGCAGTTTTGACAGGGGCGTGAACACTGAAGCTTTCTTT.

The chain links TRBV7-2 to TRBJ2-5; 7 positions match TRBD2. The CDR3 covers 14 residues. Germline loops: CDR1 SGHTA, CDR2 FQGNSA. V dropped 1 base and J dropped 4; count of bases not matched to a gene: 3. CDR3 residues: CASSLGVAGETQYF. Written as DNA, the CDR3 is TGTGCCAGCAGCTTAGGGGTAGCGGGAGAGACCCAGTACTTC.

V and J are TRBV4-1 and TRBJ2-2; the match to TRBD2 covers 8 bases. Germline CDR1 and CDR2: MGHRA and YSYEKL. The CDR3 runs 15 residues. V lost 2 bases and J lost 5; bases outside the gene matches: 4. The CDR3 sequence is CASSQSGSGTGELFF. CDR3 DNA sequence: TGCGCCAGCAGCCAAAGCGGGAGTGGAACCGGGGAGCTGTTTTTT.

The CDR3 reads CASSTELTSTDTQYF. The CDR3 nucleotides read TGTGCCAGCAGCACTGAGCTCACTAGCACAGATACGCAGTATTTT. This sequence joins TRBV11-2 and TRBJ2-3; unclear D gene. Trimming removed 5 bases at V and 0 bases at J, with 12 bases between. The CDR3 is 15 amino acids. Germline values: CDR1 SGHAT, CDR2 FQNNGV.

The CDR3 here is CASSPRLAGADNEQFF. In nucleotides, the CDR3 is TGTGCCAGCTCACCGCGACTAGCGGGAGCGGACAATGAGCAGTTCTTC. The rearrangement uses TRBV18 and TRBJ2-1, with 12 bases that match TRBD2. Unmatched junction bases numbered 5, after V lost 3 bases and J lost 5 bases. CDR3 size: 16 residues. The V gene's germline CDR1 is KGHSH and CDR2 LQKENI.

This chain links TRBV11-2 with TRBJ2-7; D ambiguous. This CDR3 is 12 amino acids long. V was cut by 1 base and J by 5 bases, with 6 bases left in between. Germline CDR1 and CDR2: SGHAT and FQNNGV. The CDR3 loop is CASSLVVHEQYF. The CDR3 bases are TGTGCCAGCAGCTTAGTCGTCCACGAGCAGTACTTC.

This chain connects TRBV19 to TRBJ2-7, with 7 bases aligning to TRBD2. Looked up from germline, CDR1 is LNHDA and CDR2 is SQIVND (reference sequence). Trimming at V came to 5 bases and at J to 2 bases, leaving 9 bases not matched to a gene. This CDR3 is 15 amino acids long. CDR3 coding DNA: TGTGCCAGTAGTCTACTGCCTAGCGGTACCTACGAGCAGTACTTC. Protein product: CASSLLPSGTYEQYF. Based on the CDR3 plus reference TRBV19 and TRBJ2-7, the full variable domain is DGGITQSPKYLFRKEGQNVTLSCEQNLNHDAMYWYRQDPGQGLRLIYYSQIVNDFQKGDIAEGYSVSREKKESFPLTVTSAQKNPTAFYLCASSLLPSGTYEQYFGPGTRLTVT.

CDR3 bases: TGCGCCAGCAGTGAAGCAAGGACAGGATACTATGGCTACACCTTC. Encoded protein: CASSEARTGYYGYTF. The rearrangement links TRBV4-3 to TRBJ1-2; 7 positions match TRBD1. The CDR3 spans 15 residues. V lost 6 bases to trimming and J lost 3 bases; unmatched junction nucleotides: 10. Germline loops: CDR1 LGHNA, CDR2 YSLEER.

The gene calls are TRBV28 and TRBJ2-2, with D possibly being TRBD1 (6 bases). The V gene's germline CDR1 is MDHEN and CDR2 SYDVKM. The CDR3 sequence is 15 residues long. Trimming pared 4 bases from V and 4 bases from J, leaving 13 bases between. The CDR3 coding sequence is TGTGCCAGCAGTTATCCGACAGGCTCCACCGGGGAGCTGTTTTTT. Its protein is CASSYPTGSTGELFF.

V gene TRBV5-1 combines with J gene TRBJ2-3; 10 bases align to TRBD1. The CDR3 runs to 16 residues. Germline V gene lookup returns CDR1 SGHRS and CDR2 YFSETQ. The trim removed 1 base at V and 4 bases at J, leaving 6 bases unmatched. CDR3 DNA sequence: TGCGCCAGCAGCTTGACCGGGACAGGGGCCTCAGATACGCAGTATTTT. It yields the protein CASSLTGTGASDTQYF.

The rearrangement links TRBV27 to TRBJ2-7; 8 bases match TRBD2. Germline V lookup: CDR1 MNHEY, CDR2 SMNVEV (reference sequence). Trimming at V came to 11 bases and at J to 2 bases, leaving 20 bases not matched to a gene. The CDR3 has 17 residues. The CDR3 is CALPGDSGKAGTYEQYF. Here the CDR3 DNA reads TGTGCCTTACCCGGGGATAGCGGGAAAGCGGGGACCTACGAGCAGTACTTC.

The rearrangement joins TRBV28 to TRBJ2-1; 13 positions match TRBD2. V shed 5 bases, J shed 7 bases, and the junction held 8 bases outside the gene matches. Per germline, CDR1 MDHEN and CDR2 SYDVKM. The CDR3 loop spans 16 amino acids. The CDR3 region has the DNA TGTGCCAGCAGTCCTGTCGGGACTAGCGGGGCGAATGAGCAGTTCTTC. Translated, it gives CASSPVGTSGANEQFF.

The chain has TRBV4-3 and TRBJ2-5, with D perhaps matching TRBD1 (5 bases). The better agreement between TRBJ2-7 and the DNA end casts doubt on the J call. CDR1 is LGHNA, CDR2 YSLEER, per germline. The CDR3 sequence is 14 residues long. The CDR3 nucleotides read TGCGCCAGCAGCCTAGGGGTCCCAGGGCACGAGCAGTACTTC. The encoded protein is CASSLGVPGHEQYF.

CDR3 in DNA: TGTGCCAGCAGCTTAGGACACTCTGAATATGAAAAACTGTTTTTT. Its translation is CASSLGHSEYEKLFF. This chain uses TRBV7-2 with TRBJ1-4, with no clear D. The CDR3 length is 15 residues. Trimming took off 1 base at V and 6 bases at J, with 12 bases between the two ends. The germline V gene encodes CDR1 SGHTA and CDR2 FQGNSA.

The CDR3 coding sequence is TGTGCCAGCAGCCAAGAGAGTAGCGGGATTCAAACCGGGGAGCTGTTTTTT. It translates to CASSQESSGIQTGELFF. This chain connects TRBV4-2 to TRBJ2-2, with 8 positions matching TRBD2. The germline gives CDR1 LGHNA, CDR2 YNFKEQ. The CDR3 sequence is 17 residues long. Germline trimming cut 0 bases from V and 5 bases from J; bases unmatched to any gene: 8.

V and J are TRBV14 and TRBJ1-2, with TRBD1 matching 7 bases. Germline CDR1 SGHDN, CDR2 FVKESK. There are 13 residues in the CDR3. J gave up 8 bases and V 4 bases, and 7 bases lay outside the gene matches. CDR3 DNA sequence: TGTGCCAGCAGCCTAACCCGGACAGGCGGCTACACCTTC. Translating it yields CASSLTRTGGYTF.